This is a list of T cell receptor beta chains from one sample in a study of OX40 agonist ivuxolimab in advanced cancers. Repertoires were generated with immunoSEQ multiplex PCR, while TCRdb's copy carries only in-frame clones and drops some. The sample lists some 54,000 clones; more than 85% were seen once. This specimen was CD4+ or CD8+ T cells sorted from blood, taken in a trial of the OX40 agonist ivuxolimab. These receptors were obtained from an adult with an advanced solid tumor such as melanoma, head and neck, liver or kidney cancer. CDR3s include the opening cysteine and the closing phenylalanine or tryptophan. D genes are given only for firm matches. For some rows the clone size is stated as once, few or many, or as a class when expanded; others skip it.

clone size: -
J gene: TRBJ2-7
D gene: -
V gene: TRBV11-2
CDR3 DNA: TGTGCCAGCAGCCCAGGGGACTTCTACGAGCAGTACTTC
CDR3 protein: CASSPGDFYEQYF

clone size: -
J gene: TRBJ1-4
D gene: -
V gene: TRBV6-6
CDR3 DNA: TGTGCCAGCAGTTACCCCGGTGGGGAAAAACTGTTTTTT
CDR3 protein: CASSYPGGEKLFF

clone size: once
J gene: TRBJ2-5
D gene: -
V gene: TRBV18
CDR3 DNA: TGTGCCAGCTCCCTCAGGGAAGGAGAGACCCAGTACTTC
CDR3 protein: CASSLREGETQYF

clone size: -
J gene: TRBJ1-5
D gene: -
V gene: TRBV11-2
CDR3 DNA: TGTGCCAGCAGCCAAACAGGGAGGAGCAATCAGCCCCAGCATTTT
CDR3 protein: CASSQTGRSNQPQHF

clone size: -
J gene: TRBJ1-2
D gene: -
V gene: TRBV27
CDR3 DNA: TGTGCCAGCAGTTTATCGATCTCAGACTGGAGCTATGGCTACACCTTC
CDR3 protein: CASSLSISDWSYGYTF

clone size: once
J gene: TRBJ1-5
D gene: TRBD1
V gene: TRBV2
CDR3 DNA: TGTGCCAGCAGTGAGGGGGACAGGGATCAGCCCCAGCATTTT
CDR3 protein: CASSEGDRDQPQHF

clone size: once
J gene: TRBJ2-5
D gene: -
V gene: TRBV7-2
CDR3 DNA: TGTGCCAGCAGCTTGGGGGACGAGGCCCAGTACTTC
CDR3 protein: CASSLGDEAQYF

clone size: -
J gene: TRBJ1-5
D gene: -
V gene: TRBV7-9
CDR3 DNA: TGTGCCAGCAGCTTAGGACCGTCAGAAGGATATAGCAATCAGCCCCAGCATTTT
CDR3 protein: CASSLGPSEGYSNQPQHF

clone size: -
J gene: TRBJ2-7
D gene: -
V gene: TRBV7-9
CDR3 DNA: TGTGCCAGCCTCTCGGTCGGTCACGAGCAGTACTTC
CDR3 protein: CASLSVGHEQYF

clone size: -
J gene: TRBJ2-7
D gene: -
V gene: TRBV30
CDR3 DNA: TGTGCCTGGAGTGTTTTTGGGGGTTCCTACGAGCAGTACTTC
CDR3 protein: CAWSVFGGSYEQYF

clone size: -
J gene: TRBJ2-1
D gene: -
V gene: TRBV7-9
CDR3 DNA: TGTGCCAGCAGCTACACAAGGGTGAACAATGAGCAGTTCTTC
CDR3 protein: CASSYTRVNNEQFF

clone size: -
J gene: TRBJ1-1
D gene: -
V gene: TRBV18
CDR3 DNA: TGTGCCAGCTCACCAGAACGGACGATGAACACTGAAGCTTTCTTT
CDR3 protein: CASSPERTMNTEAFF

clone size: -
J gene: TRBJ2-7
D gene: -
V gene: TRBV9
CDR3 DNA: TGTGCCAGCAGCGCCGCCCCCTCAGCCTACGAGCAGTACTTC
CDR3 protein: CASSAAPSAYEQYF

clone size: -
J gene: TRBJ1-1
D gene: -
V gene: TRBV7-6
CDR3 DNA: TGTGCCAGCAGCTTAGCAGGTAACACTGAAGCTTTCTTT
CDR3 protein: CASSLAGNTEAFF

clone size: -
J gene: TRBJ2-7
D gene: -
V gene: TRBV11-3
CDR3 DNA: TGTGCCAGCAGCTACGCCTACTCCGAGCAGTACTTC
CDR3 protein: CASSYAYSEQYF

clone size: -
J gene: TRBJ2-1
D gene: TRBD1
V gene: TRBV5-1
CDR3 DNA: TGCGCCAGCAGCTTGGGGACAGGGGTCAATGAGCAGTTCTTC
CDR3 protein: CASSLGTGVNEQFF

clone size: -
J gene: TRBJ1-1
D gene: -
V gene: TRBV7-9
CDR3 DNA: TGTGCCAGCAGATTGGGACACCTGAACACCGAAGCTTTCTTT
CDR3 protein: CASRLGHLNTEAFF

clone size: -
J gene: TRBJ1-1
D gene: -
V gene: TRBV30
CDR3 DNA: TGTGCCTGGAGTACCGACAGTGTGAGCACTGAAGCTTTCTTT
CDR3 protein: CAWSTDSVSTEAFF

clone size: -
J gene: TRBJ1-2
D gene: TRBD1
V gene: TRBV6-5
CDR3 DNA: TGTGCCTCCAGCGGACAGGGGGCGGGAGGCTACACCTTC
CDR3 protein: CASSGQGAGGYTF

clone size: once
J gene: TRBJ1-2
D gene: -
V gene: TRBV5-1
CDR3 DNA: TGCGCCAGCAGCTGGACTGAAGACTATGGCTACACCTTC
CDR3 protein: CASSWTEDYGYTF

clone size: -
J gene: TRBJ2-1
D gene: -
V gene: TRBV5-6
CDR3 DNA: TGTGCCAGCAGCTCCTCCGGGACTTTCATCAACAGTGAGCAGTTCTTC
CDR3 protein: CASSSSGTFINSEQFF

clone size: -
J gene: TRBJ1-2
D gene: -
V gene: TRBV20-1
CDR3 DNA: TGCAGTGCTAGACCAGACTGGGGCTACACCTTC
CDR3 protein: CSARPDWGYTF

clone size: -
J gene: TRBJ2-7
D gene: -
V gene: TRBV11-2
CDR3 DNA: TGTGCCAGCAGCTTGGGCGGATCTACCTACGAGCAGTACTTC
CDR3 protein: CASSLGGSTYEQYF

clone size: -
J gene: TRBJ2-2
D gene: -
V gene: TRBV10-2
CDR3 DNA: TGCGCCAGCATCGTCTCCGCGAACACCGGGGAGCTGTTTTTT
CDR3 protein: CASIVSANTGELFF

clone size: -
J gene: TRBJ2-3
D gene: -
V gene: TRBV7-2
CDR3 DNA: TGTGCCGGCGTAGAAGCAGATACGCAGTATTTT
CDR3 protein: CAGVEADTQYF

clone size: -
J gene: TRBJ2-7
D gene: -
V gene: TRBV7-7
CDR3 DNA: TGTGCCAGCAGCCCCGGGACCGTCTACGAGCAGTACTTC
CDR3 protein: CASSPGTVYEQYF

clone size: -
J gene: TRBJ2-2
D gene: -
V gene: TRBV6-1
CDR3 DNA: TGTGCCAGCAGTGAACTCGTGGGTTTTGCCGGGGAGCTGTTTTTT
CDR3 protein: CASSELVGFAGELFF

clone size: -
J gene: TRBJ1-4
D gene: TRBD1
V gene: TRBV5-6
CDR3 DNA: TGTGCCAGCAGTAGACAGGGTGGTGAAAAACTGTTTTTT
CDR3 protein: CASSRQGGEKLFF

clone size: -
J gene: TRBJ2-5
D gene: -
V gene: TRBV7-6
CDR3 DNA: TGTGCCAGCAGCCCCCGGGAAGAGACCCAGTACTTC
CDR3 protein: CASSPREETQYF

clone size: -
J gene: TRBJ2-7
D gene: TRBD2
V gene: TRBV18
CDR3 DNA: TGTGCCAGCTCTCCAAGCGGGGGGCGCGGGTACGAGCAGTACTTC
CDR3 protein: CASSPSGGRGYEQYF

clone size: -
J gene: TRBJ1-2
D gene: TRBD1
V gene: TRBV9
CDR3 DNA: TGTGCCAGCAGCGGATCGACAGGGTATGGGTCCATCTATGGCTACACCTTC
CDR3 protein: CASSGSTGYGSIYGYTF

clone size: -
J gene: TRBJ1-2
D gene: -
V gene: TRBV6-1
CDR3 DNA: TGTGCCAGCAGTCAGTTTGTAGGAGAAGGCTACACCTTC
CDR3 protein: CASSQFVGEGYTF

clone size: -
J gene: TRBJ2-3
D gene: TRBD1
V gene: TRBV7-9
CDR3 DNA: TGTGCCAGCAGTTCCCCCCAGGGGGCCGGGAATGGAGATACGCAGTATTTT
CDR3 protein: CASSSPQGAGNGDTQYF

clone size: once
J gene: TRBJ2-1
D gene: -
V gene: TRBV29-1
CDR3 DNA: TGCAGCGCCCCTGGGCCCAGCGAGCAGTTCTTC
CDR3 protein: CSAPGPSEQFF

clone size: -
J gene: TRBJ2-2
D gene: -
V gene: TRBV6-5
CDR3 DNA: TGTGCCAGCAGTTCCGGACCTGAATTCACCGGGGAGCTGTTTTTT
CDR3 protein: CASSSGPEFTGELFF

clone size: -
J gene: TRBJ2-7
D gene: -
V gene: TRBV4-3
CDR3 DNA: TGCGCCAGCAGCCAAGACGAGCAGGGCTACTACGAGCAGTACTTC
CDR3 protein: CASSQDEQGYYEQYF

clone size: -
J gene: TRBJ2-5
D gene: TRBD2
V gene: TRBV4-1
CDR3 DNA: TGCGCCAGCAGCCAAACACTAGCGGGGGGCCCGGAGACCCAGTACTTC
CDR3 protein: CASSQTLAGGPETQYF

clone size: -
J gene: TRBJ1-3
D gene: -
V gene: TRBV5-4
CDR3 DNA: TGTGCCAGCAGCTTCAAGCGACTACTCCCCTCTGGAAACACCATATATTTT
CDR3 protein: CASSFKRLLPSGNTIYF

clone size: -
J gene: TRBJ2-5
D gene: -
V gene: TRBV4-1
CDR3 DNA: TGCGCCAGCAGCCAAGATATGGAAGAGACCCAGTACTTC
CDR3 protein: CASSQDMEETQYF

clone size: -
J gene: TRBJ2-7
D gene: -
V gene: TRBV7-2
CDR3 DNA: TGTGCCAGCAGCTTTGGCTACTCCTACGAGCAGTACTTC
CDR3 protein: CASSFGYSYEQYF

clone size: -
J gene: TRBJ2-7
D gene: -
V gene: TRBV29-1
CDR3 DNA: TGCAGCGTTTTGTCTCTCGATCGTTACGAGCAGTACTTC
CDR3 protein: CSVLSLDRYEQYF

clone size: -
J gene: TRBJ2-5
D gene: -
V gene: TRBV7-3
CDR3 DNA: TGTGCCAGCAGCCCTGGACCCGCTGGCTTCCGAGAGACCCAGTACTTC
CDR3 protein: CASSPGPAGFRETQYF

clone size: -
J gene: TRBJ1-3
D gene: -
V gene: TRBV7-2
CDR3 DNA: TGTGCCAGCAGCACCGGGACGTACTCTGGAAACACCATATATTTT
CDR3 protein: CASSTGTYSGNTIYF

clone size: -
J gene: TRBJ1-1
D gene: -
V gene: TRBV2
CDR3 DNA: TGTGCCAGCAGTGAAGCGCTGATGAACACTGAAGCTTTCTTT
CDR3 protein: CASSEALMNTEAFF

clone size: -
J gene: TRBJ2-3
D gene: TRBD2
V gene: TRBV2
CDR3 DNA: TGTGCCAGCAGTGACGGGGGGACCAGCACAGATACGCAGTATTTT
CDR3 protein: CASSDGGTSTDTQYF

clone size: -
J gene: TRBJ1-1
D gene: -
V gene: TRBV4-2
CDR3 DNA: TGTGCCAGCGGAAACAGGAACACTGAAGCTTTCTTT
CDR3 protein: CASGNRNTEAFF

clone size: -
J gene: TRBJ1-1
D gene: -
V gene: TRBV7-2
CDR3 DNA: TGTGCCAGCAGCCTGGGGTGGACTGAAGCTTTCTTT
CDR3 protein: CASSLGWTEAFF